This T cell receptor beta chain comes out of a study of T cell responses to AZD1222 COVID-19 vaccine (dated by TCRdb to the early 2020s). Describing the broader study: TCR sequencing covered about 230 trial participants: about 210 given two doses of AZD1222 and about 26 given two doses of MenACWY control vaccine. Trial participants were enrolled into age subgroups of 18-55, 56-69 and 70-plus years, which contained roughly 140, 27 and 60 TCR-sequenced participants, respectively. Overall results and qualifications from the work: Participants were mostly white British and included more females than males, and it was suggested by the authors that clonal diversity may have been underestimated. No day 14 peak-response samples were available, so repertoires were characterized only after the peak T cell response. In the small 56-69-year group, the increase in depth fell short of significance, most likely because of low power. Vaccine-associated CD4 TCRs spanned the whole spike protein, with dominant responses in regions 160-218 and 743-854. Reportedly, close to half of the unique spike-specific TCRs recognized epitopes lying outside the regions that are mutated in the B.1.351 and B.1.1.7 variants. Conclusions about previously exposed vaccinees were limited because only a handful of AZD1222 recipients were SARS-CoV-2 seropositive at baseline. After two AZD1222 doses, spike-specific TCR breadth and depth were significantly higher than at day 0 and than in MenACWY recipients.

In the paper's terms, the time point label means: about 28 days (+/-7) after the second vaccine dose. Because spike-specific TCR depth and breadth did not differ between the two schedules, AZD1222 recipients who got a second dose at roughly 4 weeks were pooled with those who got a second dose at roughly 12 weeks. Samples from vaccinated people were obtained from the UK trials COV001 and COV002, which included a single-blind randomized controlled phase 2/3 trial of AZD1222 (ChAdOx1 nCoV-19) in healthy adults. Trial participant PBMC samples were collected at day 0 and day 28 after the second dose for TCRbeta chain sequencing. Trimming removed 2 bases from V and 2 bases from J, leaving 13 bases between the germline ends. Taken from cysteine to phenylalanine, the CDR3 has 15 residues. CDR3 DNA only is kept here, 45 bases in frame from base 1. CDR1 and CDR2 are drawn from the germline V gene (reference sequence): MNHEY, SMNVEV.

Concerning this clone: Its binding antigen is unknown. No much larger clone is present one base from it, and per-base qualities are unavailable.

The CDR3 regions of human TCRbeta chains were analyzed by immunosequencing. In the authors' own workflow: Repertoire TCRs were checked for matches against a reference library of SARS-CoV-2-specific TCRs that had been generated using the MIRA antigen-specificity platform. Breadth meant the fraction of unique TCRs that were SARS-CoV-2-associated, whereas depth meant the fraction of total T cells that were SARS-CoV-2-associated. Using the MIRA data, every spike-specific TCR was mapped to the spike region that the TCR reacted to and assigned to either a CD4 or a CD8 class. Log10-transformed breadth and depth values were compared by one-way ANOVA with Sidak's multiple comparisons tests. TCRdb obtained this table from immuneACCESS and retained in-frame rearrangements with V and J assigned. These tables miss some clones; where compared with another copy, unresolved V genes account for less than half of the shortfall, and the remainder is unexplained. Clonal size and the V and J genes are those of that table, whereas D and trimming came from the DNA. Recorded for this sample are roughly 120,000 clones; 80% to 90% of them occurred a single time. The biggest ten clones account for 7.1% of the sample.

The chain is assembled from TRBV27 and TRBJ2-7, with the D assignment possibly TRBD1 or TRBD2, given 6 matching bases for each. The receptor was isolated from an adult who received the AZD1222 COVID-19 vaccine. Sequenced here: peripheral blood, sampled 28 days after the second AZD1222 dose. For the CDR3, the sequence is CASSLTAGEAYEQYF. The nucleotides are TGTGCCAGCAGTTTAACGGCAGGGGAGGCCTACGAGCAGTACTTC.